This TCR beta chain was recovered during a study of shared clonotypes between healthy human individuals. Study overall: CD4 naive cells filled three plates per donor, CD4 memory three, CD8 naive two and CD8 memory one. Study results and caveats: There were few donors, and this limited the genetic and exposure-history diversity represented.

This CDR3 contains 15 residues. The germline gives CDR1 SGHRS, CDR2 YFSETQ. Trimming took off 0 bases at V and 4 bases at J, with 13 bases between the two ends. Sequencing was performed with immunoSEQ multiplex PCR; in TCRdb, only in-frame clones are kept and a portion is missing. This table holds 2 million to 2.5 million clones, more than 85% found once. From CD4+ cells came CD45RA+ naive and CD45RA-negative memory subsets. About this clone itself: The antigen remains undetermined. Other nucleotide sequences in the sample specify the same CDR3.

The sequenced material came from naive CD4+ T cells from PBMCs. Subset of the sample: CD45RA+ positively selected. The chain carries TRBV5-1 and TRBJ2-5, with D possibly called TRBD1 or TRBD2 (6 bases each). The TCR was taken from a young man in good health. Some clones in this sample may be carry-over from other donors' samples. The CDR3: CASSLAGTGAETQYF. Written as DNA, the CDR3 is TGCGCCAGCAGCTTGGCAGGGACGGGGGCAGAGACCCAGTACTTC.